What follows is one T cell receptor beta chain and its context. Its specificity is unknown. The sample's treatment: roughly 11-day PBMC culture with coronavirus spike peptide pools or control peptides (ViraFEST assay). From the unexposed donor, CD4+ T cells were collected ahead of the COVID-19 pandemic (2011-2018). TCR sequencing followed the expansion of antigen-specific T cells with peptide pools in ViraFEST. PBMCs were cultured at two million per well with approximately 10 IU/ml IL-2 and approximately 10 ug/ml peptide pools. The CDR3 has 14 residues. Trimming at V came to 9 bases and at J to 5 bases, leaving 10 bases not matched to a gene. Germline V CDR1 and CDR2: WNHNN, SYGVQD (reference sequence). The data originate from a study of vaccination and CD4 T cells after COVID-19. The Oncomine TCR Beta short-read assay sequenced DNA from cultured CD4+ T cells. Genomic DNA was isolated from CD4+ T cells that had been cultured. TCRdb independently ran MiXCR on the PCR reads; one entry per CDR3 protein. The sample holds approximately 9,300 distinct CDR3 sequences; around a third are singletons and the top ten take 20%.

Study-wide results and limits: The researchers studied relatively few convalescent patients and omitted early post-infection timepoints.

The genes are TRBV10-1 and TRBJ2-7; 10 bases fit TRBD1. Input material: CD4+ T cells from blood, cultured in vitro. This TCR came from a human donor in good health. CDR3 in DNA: TGCGCCAGTAGGAGTGGGACAGGGGACGACGAGCAGTACTTC. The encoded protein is CASRSGTGDDEQYF.